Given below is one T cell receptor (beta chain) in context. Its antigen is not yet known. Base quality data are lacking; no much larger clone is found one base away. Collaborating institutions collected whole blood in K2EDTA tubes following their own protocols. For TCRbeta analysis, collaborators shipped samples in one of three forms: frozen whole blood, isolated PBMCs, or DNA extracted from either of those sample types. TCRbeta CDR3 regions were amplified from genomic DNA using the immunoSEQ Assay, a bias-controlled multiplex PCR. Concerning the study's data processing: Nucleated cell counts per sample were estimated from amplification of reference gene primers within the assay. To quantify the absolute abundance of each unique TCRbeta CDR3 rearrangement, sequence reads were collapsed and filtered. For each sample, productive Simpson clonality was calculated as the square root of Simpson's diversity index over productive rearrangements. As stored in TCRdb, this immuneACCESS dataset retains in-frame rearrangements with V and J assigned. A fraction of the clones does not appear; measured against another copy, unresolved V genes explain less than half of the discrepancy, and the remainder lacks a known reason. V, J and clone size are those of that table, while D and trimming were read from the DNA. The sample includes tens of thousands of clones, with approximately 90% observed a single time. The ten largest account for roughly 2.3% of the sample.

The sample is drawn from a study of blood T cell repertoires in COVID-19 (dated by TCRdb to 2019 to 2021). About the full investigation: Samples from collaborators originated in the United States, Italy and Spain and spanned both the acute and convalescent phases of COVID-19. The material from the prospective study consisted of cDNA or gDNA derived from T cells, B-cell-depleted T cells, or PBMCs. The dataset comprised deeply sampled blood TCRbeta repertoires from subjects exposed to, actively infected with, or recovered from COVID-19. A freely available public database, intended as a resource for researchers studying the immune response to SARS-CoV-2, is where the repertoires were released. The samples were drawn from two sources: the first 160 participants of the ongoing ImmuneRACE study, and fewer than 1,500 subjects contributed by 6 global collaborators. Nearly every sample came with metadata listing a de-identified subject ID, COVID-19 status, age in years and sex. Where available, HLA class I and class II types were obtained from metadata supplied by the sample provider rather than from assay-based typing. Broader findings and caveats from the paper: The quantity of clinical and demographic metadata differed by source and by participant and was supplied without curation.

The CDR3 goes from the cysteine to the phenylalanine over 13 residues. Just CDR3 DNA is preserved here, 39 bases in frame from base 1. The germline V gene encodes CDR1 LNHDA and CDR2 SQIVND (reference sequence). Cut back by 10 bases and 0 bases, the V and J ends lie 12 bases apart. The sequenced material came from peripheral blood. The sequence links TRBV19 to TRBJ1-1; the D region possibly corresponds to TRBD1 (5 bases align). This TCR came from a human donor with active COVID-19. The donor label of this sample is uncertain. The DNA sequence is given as TGTGCCACCGGGGGGACGGTGAACACTGAAGCTTTCTTT. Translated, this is CATGGTVNTEAFF.